This T cell receptor beta chain was captured by sequencing in a study of blood T cell repertoires in COVID-19. At the level of the study: From the United States, Italy and Spain came samples of acute and convalescent COVID-19. PBMCs, B-cell-depleted T cells, or T cells were the source of the cDNA or gDNA that made up the material.

CDR1 is SEHNR, CDR2 FQNEAQ, per germline (reference sequence). The V segment lost 6 bases and the J segment 1 base; nucleotides outside the gene matches: 8. The CDR3 sequence is 16 residues long. Original handling: Amplification with reference gene primers provided the estimates of nucleated cell counts. Only in-frame clones appear in the TCRdb table, and some are missing; sequencing was by immunoSEQ multiplex PCR. The V and J calls and the clone size are those of that table, but D and trimming were determined from the DNA. The table has roughly 150,000 clones, about 85% seen once. The rearrangement joins TRBV7-9 to TRBJ2-5; TRBD2 aligns across 10 bases. Input material: peripheral blood. The source of this sequence is a woman of 80 years or more with COVID-19, enrolled during active disease. The chain's CDR3 is CASSLNRTSGQETQYF. The CDR3 DNA reads TGTGCCAGCAGTTTGAACCGGACTAGCGGCCAAGAGACCCAGTACTTC.